This T cell receptor beta chain was profiled in a study of cytomegalovirus exposure and HLA in healthy donors. Overall study findings and caveats: A link between a missense DCLRE1C variant and TCR beta V- and J-gene trimming emerged from a later analysis. Reports credit the classifier with highly specific, highly sensitive diagnosis of cytomegalovirus status.

Turning to this clone: Its antigen is not known.

The study ran its PCR with 60 Vbeta and 13 Jbeta primers. Here immunoSEQ multiplex PCR was the method, and the copy in TCRdb shows in-frame clones only, minus some. In the table there are 150,000 or so clones, more than 60% of which are singletons. The TCR was taken from a woman aged 40 to 50 in good health and CMV-seronegative. Specimen: PBMCs.

CDR3 nucleotide sequence: TGTGCCAGCACCCCACTGAGCCGCTACGAGCAGTACTTC. This gives the protein CASTPLSRYEQYF. The V and J genes are TRBV28 and TRBJ2-7, with no clear D. Germline CDR1 reads MDHEN; CDR2 reads SYDVKM. This CDR3 has 13 residues. V was shortened by 7 bases and J by 3 bases, with 13 bases between the two germline ends.